These 19 T cell receptor beta chains came from one sample sequenced in a study. TCRdb called the RT-PCR reads again in MiXCR, with one record for every CDR3 protein. Seen here are 5,000 to 8,000 distinct CDR3 sequences, roughly 90% observed once, and the top ten hold less than 9%. The sample consisted of memory CD4+ T cells from blood. The source of these receptors is a female donor in good health, serving as a healthy control.

In regard to this clonotype: Within a library made for alpha chains, this beta chain is off target, and its count is uninformative. The J gene is TRBJ2-5, the V gene TRBV7-2, with D perhaps matching TRBD1 (5 bases). CDR1 SGHTA and CDR2 FQGNSA come from the germline V gene. Trimming cost V 5 bases and J 1 base, with 8 bases left between them. The CDR3 sequence is 13 residues long. The CDR3 nucleotides are TGTGCCAGCAGCAGGCAGGGCCAAGAGACCCAGTACTTC. Amino acid sequence: CASSRQGQETQYF. The whole variable domain, filled in from reference TRBV7-2 and TRBJ2-5, reads GAGVSQSPSNKVTEKGKDVELRCDPISGHTALYWYRQSLGQGLEFLIYFQGNSAPDKSGLPSDRFSAERTGGSVSTLTIQRTQQEDSAVYLCASSRQGQETQYFGPGTRLLVL.

Concerning this clonotype itself: Since it is a stray read in a library aimed at alpha chains, this beta chain has a size that is not meaningful. The chain uses TRBV5-1 and TRBJ2-7; the D gene is possibly TRBD1 (5 bases). Trimming left V 2 bases short and J 4 bases short, with 19 bases between. Germline V gene sequence: CDR1 SGHRS, CDR2 YFSETQ. This CDR3 comprises 16 residues. Written as DNA, the CDR3 is TGCGCCAGCAGCTTCGGACAAAGCGCCGGTTCTTACGAGCAGTACTTC. This sequence encodes CASSFGQSAGSYEQYF. Complete variable domain (other parts from reference TRBV5-1 and TRBJ2-7): KAGVTQTPRYLIKTRGQQVTLSCSPISGHRSVSWYQQTPGQGLQFLFEYFSETQRNKGNFPGRFSGRQFSNSRSEMNVSTLELGDSALYLCASSFGQSAGSYEQYFGPGTRLTVT.

Worth noting for this clonotype: This beta chain is off target for a library built for alpha chains, so its abundance means little. The V call is TRBV12-3 or TRBV12-4, the J call TRBJ2-1; D call uncertain. V was shortened by 5 bases and J by 6 bases, with 14 bases between the two germline ends. The CDR3 covers 14 residues. The CDR3 sequence: CASSPPPGANEQFF. CDR3 DNA: TGTGCCAGCAGTCCCCCCCCAGGCGCCAATGAGCAGTTCTTC.

Concerning this clonotype itself: This beta chain is a stray sequence in a library constructed for alpha chains; its clone size is not meaningful. This rearrangement joins TRBV5-1 to TRBJ1-1, with D possibly matching TRBD1 (6 bases). The CDR3 runs to 14 residues. The V and J ends lost 0 bases and 2 bases respectively, with 8 bases between them. Germline lookup yields CDR1 SGHRS and CDR2 YFSETQ. The CDR3 region is CASSLVRGNTEAFF. As DNA, the CDR3 is TGCGCCAGCAGCTTGGTCAGGGGAAACACTGAAGCTTTCTTT.

Comment on this clonotype: This beta chain is an unintended read in a library built for alpha chains; its size means little. This sequence joins TRBV10-3 and TRBJ2-3; TRBD1 aligns across 7 bases. The CDR3 covers 14 residues. V lost 10 bases to trimming and J lost 2 bases; unmatched junction nucleotides: 9. The germline gives CDR1 ENHRY, CDR2 SYGVKD. This CDR3 reads CATTSDRSTDTQYF. CDR3 sequence (DNA): TGTGCCACTACGTCGGACAGGTCCACAGATACGCAGTATTTT.

As concerns this clonotype: A library prepared for alpha chains yielded this beta chain as an off-target read; its size is of little meaning. J is TRBJ1-1 and V is TRBV5-1; 7 nucleotides align to TRBD1. Germline CDR1 is SGHRS and CDR2 is YFSETQ. CDR3 length: 15 amino acids. The ends lost 4 bases at V and 5 bases at J; junction bases unmatched: 11. CDR3 nucleotides: TGCGCCAGCAGCCTACCAGACAGGGTGGAGACTGAAGCTTTCTTT. Its protein product is CASSLPDRVETEAFF.

This clonotype was detected only once. Being off target in a library aimed at alpha chains, this beta chain has a size of little meaning. The chain employs TRBV6-5 and TRBJ2-2; perhaps D is TRBD1 or TRBD2 (5 bases each). CDR1 and CDR2 (germline): MNHEY, SVGAGI. This CDR3 contains 16 residues. Trimming took off 1 base at V and 0 bases at J, with 9 bases between the two ends. CDR3 loop: CASSYLGVSNTGELFF. DNA for the CDR3: TGTGCCAGCAGTTACTTGGGGGTATCGAACACCGGGGAGCTGTTTTTT.

In the case of this clonotype: In a library made to pick up alpha chains, this beta chain is a stray read with a size that means little. The J gene is TRBJ2-7, the V gene TRBV29-1, with D possibly being TRBD1 or TRBD2 (5 bases each). V was cut by 3 bases and J by 5 bases, with 17 bases left in between. Germline V gene lookup returns CDR1 SQVTM and CDR2 ANQGSEA. There are 14 residues in the CDR3. This CDR3 reads CSVEIGQGRDEQYF. CDR3 nucleotide sequence: TGCAGCGTTGAGATTGGGCAGGGACGGGACGAGCAGTACTTC.

As to this clonotype: This beta chain was picked up by a library intended for alpha chains and is off target, so its count carries little meaning. V and J are TRBV6-5 and TRBJ2-7; no reliable D call. This CDR3 is built from 13 residues. Germline V gene data show CDR1 as MNHEY and CDR2 as SVGAGI. Trimming removed 0 bases from V and 1 base from J, with 4 bases in between. The CDR3 bases are TGTGCCAGCAGTTACTCCATATCCTACGAGCAGTACTTC. Translated, it gives CASSYSISYEQYF.

Of note for this clonotype: This beta chain represents an off-target read in a library built for alpha chains; its size is of limited meaning. This chain connects TRBV12-3 or TRBV12-4 to TRBJ1-2; TRBD1 is a possible D gene (6 bases). The CDR3 loop spans 12 amino acids. V was trimmed by 4 bases and J by 3 bases, leaving 6 bases between them. The CDR3, as DNA: TGTGCCAGCAGTTCAGGGGACTATGGCTACACCTTC. It translates to CASSSGDYGYTF.

Comments on this clonotype: This beta chain is a stray sequence in a library constructed for alpha chains; its clone size is not meaningful. This chain uses TRBV29-1 with TRBJ2-6; a weak D match, TRBD1 (5 bases). CDR1 and CDR2 (germline): SQVTM, ANQGSEA. This CDR3 has 15 amino acids. V was cut by 4 bases and J by 3 bases, with 13 bases left in between. CDR3 sequence: CSVVSPGRGANVLTF. CDR3 in DNA: TGCAGCGTTGTAAGTCCAGGGCGTGGGGCCAACGTCCTGACTTTC.

With respect to this clonotype: A library made for alpha chains picked up this beta chain off target, so its size means little. The rearrangement links TRBV5-1 to TRBJ1-2; maybe TRBD1 (6 bases). V was trimmed by 4 bases and J by 4 bases, leaving 14 bases between them. Germline V gene lookup returns CDR1 SGHRS and CDR2 YFSETQ. This CDR3 spans 14 amino acids. CDR3 in amino acids: CASSPPDSSYGYTF. CDR3 DNA: TGCGCCAGCAGCCCACCGGACAGCTCCTATGGCTACACCTTC.

Notes on this clonotype: Being off target in a library aimed at alpha chains, this beta chain has a size of little meaning. This chain joins TRBV6-5 and TRBJ1-2; weak D call: TRBD1 (6 bases). CDR3 size: 15 residues. Germline-derived CDR1 and CDR2 are MNHEY and SVGAGI. Between the trimmed V and J ends, which lost 3 bases and 4 bases, there was a span of 15 bases. The CDR3 sequence: CASSYRRTASYGYTF. CDR3 nucleotide sequence: TGTGCCAGCAGTTATAGACGGACAGCTAGCTATGGCTACACCTTC.

Comment on this clonotype: This beta chain is an unintended read in a library built for alpha chains; its size means little. The CDR3 here is CASSLGQTNTEAFF. CDR3 nucleotides: TGTGCCAGCAGCCTTGGACAGACCAACACTGAAGCTTTCTTT. The chain employs TRBV7-9 and TRBJ1-1, with a possible D match to TRBD1 (6 bases). V was trimmed by 5 bases and J by 2 bases, leaving 12 bases between them. The CDR3 runs to 14 residues. Germline lookup yields CDR1 SEHNR and CDR2 FQNEAQ (reference sequence).

With respect to this clonotype: This beta chain is an unintended read in a library built for alpha chains; its size means little. The chain couples TRBV7-8 to TRBJ1-5, with a weak D call TRBD1 (5 bases). Trimming took off 5 bases at V and 5 bases at J, with 13 bases between the two ends. Germline V gene lookup returns CDR1 SGHVS and CDR2 FQNEAQ. The CDR3 length is 14 residues. CDR3 loop: CASSLGAEDQPQHF. The CDR3 bases are TGTGCCAGCAGCCTAGGGGCAGAAGATCAGCCCCAGCATTTT.

A word on this clonotype: This beta chain is off target for a library built for alpha chains, so its abundance means little. V gene TRBV5-5 combines with J gene TRBJ2-1, with 12 positions matching TRBD2. Looked up from germline, CDR1 is SGHKS and CDR2 is YYEKEE (reference sequence). The CDR3 loop spans 16 amino acids. After removal of 4 bases from V and 2 bases from J, the junction contained 4 bases not matched to a gene. CDR3 region: CASSPRTSGAYNEQFF. DNA of the CDR3: TGTGCCAGCAGCCCTCGGACTAGCGGGGCCTACAATGAGCAGTTCTTC.

Regarding this clonotype: The library was prepared for alpha chains; this beta chain is a stray read, so its frequency means little. The CDR3: CASSLVGGETQYF. The DNA of the CDR3 is TGTGCCAGCAGCTTGGTGGGTGGAGAGACCCAGTACTTC. The gene calls are TRBV5-5 and TRBJ2-5; unclear D gene. The CDR3 is 13 amino acids. Germline CDR1 SGHKS, CDR2 YYEKEE (reference sequence). V was pared by 0 bases and J by 4 bases, with 7 bases between.

To note about this clonotype: This beta chain is an unintended read in a library built for alpha chains; its size means little. The chain is built from TRBV7-9 and TRBJ1-1; 8 nucleotides match TRBD1. This CDR3 spans 12 amino acids. Trimming took 4 bases from V and 10 from J; bases not matched to a gene: 5. Germline CDR1 and CDR2: SEHNR and FQNEAQ (reference sequence). This chain's CDR3 is CASSSETGAAFF. DNA of the CDR3: TGTGCCAGCAGCTCAGAGACAGGGGCAGCTTTCTTT. The full variable domain, with the rest looked up from reference TRBV7-9 and TRBJ1-1, is DTGVSQNPRHKITKRGQNVTFRCDPISEHNRLYWYRQTLGQGPEFLTYFQNEAQLEKSRLLSDRFSAERPKGSFSTLEIQRTEQGDSAMYLCASSSETGAAFFGQGTRLTVV.

Note on this clonotype: In a library made to pick up alpha chains, this beta chain is a stray read with a size that means little. J is TRBJ1-2 and V is TRBV4-2; no definite D call. CDR3 size: 15 residues. V was trimmed by 0 bases and J by 1 base, leaving 9 bases between them. The germline gives CDR1 LGHNA, CDR2 YNFKEQ. CDR3 in amino acids: CASSQELVDNYGYTF. CDR3 bases: TGTGCCAGCAGCCAAGAACTGGTAGATAACTATGGCTACACCTTC.